What follows are 20 T cell receptor beta chains derived from one specimen sequenced in a study of T cell changes during pregnancy in multiple sclerosis. The assay was immunoSEQ multiplex PCR, and TCRdb's table has in-frame clones only and misses some. The data show 20,000 to 25,000 clones, with over 75% seen just once and approximately 7.7% held by the top ten. The sample was CD8+ T cells from peripheral blood mononuclear cells, taken after pregnancy. The receptor source for this set is a female donor with multiple sclerosis, enrolled in a pregnancy study.

In its sample, this clone was seen once. This chain uses TRBV28 with TRBJ1-1; possibly TRBD1 for D (5 bases). V lost 5 bases and J lost 4, with 14 bases in between. The CDR3 spans 14 residues. The germline V gene has CDR1 MDHEN and CDR2 SYDVKM. CDR3 nucleotide sequence: TGTGCCAGCAGTCCCCGGGGGTCGGTCACTGAAGCTTTCTTT. It encodes CASSPRGSVTEAFF.

The rearrangement uses TRBV27 and TRBJ2-7; D unclear. CDR1 is MNHEY and CDR2 is SMNVEV in the germline V gene (reference sequence). The V and J ends lost 3 bases and 0 bases respectively, with 6 bases between them. The CDR3 runs to 13 residues. The CDR3 region is CASSFAGSYEQYF. The CDR3 nucleotides read TGTGCCAGCAGTTTTGCAGGCTCCTACGAGCAGTACTTC.

The chain joins TRBV11-2 to TRBJ1-1; D is possibly TRBD1 (6 bases). The CDR3 has 13 amino acids. Germline CDR1 reads SGHAT; CDR2 reads FQNNGV. V was shortened by 0 bases and J by 8 bases, with 10 bases between the two germline ends. DNA for the CDR3: TGTGCCAGCAGCTTAGATAGTACAGGGGAAGCTTTCTTT. This codes for CASSLDSTGEAFF.

Only a few counts were recorded for this clone. The V and J genes are TRBV11-2 and TRBJ1-1; no reliable D call. The CDR3 spans 13 residues. Germline assignment: CDR1 SGHAT and CDR2 FQNNGV. V lost 2 bases, J lost 0 bases, and 4 bases lay in between. The CDR3 bases are TGTGCCAGCAGCTTATCCGTGAACACTGAAGCTTTCTTT. It encodes CASSLSVNTEAFF.

This clone was picked up a small number of times. The rearrangement joins TRBV29-1 to TRBJ2-1; 8 bases are a match to TRBD2. The length of the CDR3 is 12 residues. Germline values: CDR1 SQVTM, CDR2 ANQGSEA. The trim removed 5 bases at V and 6 bases at J, leaving 3 bases unmatched. The CDR3 bases are TGCAGCGTTCGTCGGGGGGGCAATGAGCAGTTCTTC. This translates into CSVRRGGNEQFF.

The rearrangement links TRBV27 to TRBJ2-7; tentatively, D is TRBD1 (7 bases). The ends were cut back, 3 bases at V and 0 bases at J, with 18 bases in the middle. CDR3 size: 17 residues. The germline CDR1 and CDR2 sequences are MNHEY and SMNVEV (reference sequence). The CDR3 loop is CASSFSTGDSGSYEQYF. Written as DNA, the CDR3 is TGTGCCAGCAGTTTTTCTACAGGGGATAGCGGCTCCTACGAGCAGTACTTC.

The CDR3 is CASSIDPGTETFYGYTF. Written as DNA, the CDR3 is TGTGCCAGTAGTATAGATCCCGGGACAGAAACTTTCTATGGCTACACCTTC. The rearrangement links TRBV19 to TRBJ1-2, with 7 bases fitting TRBD1. Looked up from germline, CDR1 is LNHDA and CDR2 is SQIVND (reference sequence). The CDR3 contains 17 residues. J gave up 4 bases and V 0 bases, and 11 bases lay outside the gene matches.

The chain links TRBV27 to TRBJ1-1; 7 positions agree with TRBD1. The CDR3 extends over 12 amino acids. Looked up from germline, CDR1 is MNHEY and CDR2 is SMNVEV (reference sequence). The V and J ends lost 6 bases and 9 bases, in that order; junction bases with no gene match: 7. The CDR3 region is CASSPRDRKAFF. CDR3 bases: TGTGCCAGCAGCCCCAGGGACAGAAAAGCTTTCTTT.

The chain couples TRBV19 to TRBJ2-7, with 12 nucleotides matching TRBD1. Losses at the gene ends were 6 bases for V and 4 bases for J; bases not matched to a gene: 4. Germline CDR1 reads LNHDA; CDR2 reads SQIVND (reference sequence). CDR3 length: 14 amino acids. The CDR3 sequence: CASSTGQGAYEQYF. CDR3 in DNA: TGTGCCAGTAGCACGGGACAGGGGGCTTACGAGCAGTACTTC.

The chain uses TRBV5-6 and TRBJ1-1; maybe TRBD1 (5 bases). The CDR3 runs to 13 residues. Germline loops: CDR1 SGHDT, CDR2 YYEEEE. Between the trimmed V and J ends, which lost 0 bases and 7 bases, there was a span of 10 bases. CDR3 DNA sequence: TGTGCCAGCAGCTTGGGGGGCCGGCTTGAAGCTTTCTTT. It encodes CASSLGGRLEAFF.

This chain links TRBV5-5 with TRBJ2-7, with D maybe TRBD2 (5 bases). The V end was cut by 3 bases, the J end by 2 bases, with 21 bases between. The germline gives CDR1 SGHKS, CDR2 YYEKEE (reference sequence). The CDR3 has 17 residues. The CDR3 here is CASSYLRVIRLAYEQYF. In DNA form, the CDR3 reads TGTGCCAGCAGCTACCTGAGGGTTATAAGATTGGCCTACGAGCAGTACTTC. Full variable domain (missing parts from reference TRBV5-5 and TRBJ2-7): DAGVTQSPTHLIKTRGQQVTLRCSPISGHKSVSWYQQVLGQGPQFIFQYYEKEERGRGNFPDRFSARQFPNYSSELNVNALLLGDSALYLCASSYLRVIRLAYEQYFGPGTRLTVT.

CDR3 nucleotide sequence: TGTGCCAGCAGTTCGGGAGGGGGTCCCTACAATGAGCAGTTCTTC. Amino acid sequence: CASSSGGGPYNEQFF. V usage is TRBV5-6 and J usage is TRBJ2-1, with 8 bases matching TRBD2. The CDR3 length is 15 residues. From germline, CDR1 is SGHDT and CDR2 YYEEEE. V gave up 5 bases and J gave up 2 bases; unmatched junction bases: 6.

This chain joins TRBV6-4 and TRBJ2-3; 11 bases match TRBD2. J lost 4 bases, V lost 5 bases, and 2 bases had no gene match. The V gene's germline CDR1 is MRHNA and CDR2 SNTAGT. CDR3 length equals 14 residues. The CDR3 region has the DNA TGTGCCAGCAGTTCACTAGCGGGAGCAGATACGCAGTATTTT. Protein product: CASSSLAGADTQYF.

V and J are TRBV7-6 and TRBJ2-1; 8 bases fit TRBD2. Per the germline V gene, CDR1 is SGHVS and CDR2 is FNYEAQ. Trimming removed 0 bases from V and 6 bases from J; junction bases left unmatched: 7. The CDR3 is 16 amino acids. The CDR3 is CASSLAGAGDGNEQFF. The DNA for the CDR3 is TGTGCCAGCAGCTTAGCAGGAGCGGGAGATGGCAATGAGCAGTTCTTC.

In this sample, this clone turned up a few times. V and J are TRBV4-1 and TRBJ2-7, with 7 positions matching TRBD2. J was trimmed by 1 base and V by 1 base; bases with no gene match: 1. This CDR3 spans 14 amino acids. Germline CDR1 is MGHRA and CDR2 is YSYEKL. The CDR3 protein is CASSQGDYSYEQYF. CDR3 coding DNA: TGCGCCAGCAGCCAAGGGGACTATTCCTACGAGCAGTACTTC.

The chain recombines TRBV7-2 with TRBJ1-2; D unclear. Germline CDR1 and CDR2: SGHTA and FQGNSA. Trimming left V 6 bases short and J 6 bases short, with 8 bases between. The CDR3 totals 11 residues. CDR3: CASSEGDGYTF. CDR3 nucleotide sequence: TGTGCCAGCAGTGAGGGCGATGGCTACACCTTC.

This sequence joins TRBV2 and TRBJ2-5, with D perhaps matching TRBD2 (5 bases). V shed 8 bases and J shed 4 bases, with 11 bases lying between them. The germline CDR1 and CDR2 sequences are SNHLY and FYNNEI. This CDR3 region has 12 residues. The CDR3 is CASEMAGETQYF. Written as DNA, the CDR3 is TGTGCCAGCGAAATGGCGGGAGAGACCCAGTACTTC.

This clone was seen more than once but under ten times. This chain links TRBV5-4 with TRBJ2-5; 11 bases fit TRBD2. The CDR3 contains 14 residues. The V segment lost 2 bases and the J segment 5 bases; nucleotides outside the gene matches: 2. Germline V gene data show CDR1 as SGHNT and CDR2 as YYREEE (reference sequence). The CDR3 protein is CASSLLAGDETQYF. In nucleotides, the CDR3 is TGTGCCAGCAGCTTACTAGCGGGAGATGAGACCCAGTACTTC.

V and J are TRBV19 and TRBJ1-3; possibly TRBD1 for D (5 bases). This CDR3 has 19 residues. Germline V gene data show CDR1 as LNHDA and CDR2 as SQIVND (reference sequence). V dropped 6 bases and J dropped 0 bases, with 24 bases sitting between them. The CDR3 nucleotides read TGTGCCAGTAGCCAACCTGGGGGGGGGAGTCACAGCTCTGGAAACACCATATATTTT. The encoded protein is CASSQPGGGSHSSGNTIYF.

The DNA for the CDR3 is TGTGCCAGCAGCTCTCAGAAAGTTCTGGACACTGAAGCTTTCTTT. Protein: CASSSQKVLDTEAFF. V gene TRBV5-6 combines with J gene TRBJ1-1, with D unclear. V lost 3 bases and J 3 bases, leaving 15 bases between the germline ends. CDR3 length: 15 amino acids. Germline CDR1 reads SGHDT; CDR2 reads YYEEEE.